In its sample, the clone carrying this TCR beta chain was seen a few times. These data belong to a study of blood T cell repertoires in COVID-19. The overall study: Some COVID-19 samples were acute and others convalescent; all came from the United States, Italy and Spain. PBMCs, B-cell-depleted T cells, or T cells were the source of the cDNA or gDNA that made up the material.

From germline, CDR1 is MDHEN and CDR2 SYDVKM. This CDR3 is 16 amino acids long. V lost 4 bases, J lost 1 base, and 5 bases stayed unmatched. Some clones are missing from TCRdb's copy, which holds only in-frame ones; the method was immunoSEQ multiplex PCR. The sample lists about 110,000 clones; 70% to 85% were seen once. Sample: peripheral blood. This TCR derives from a woman aged 40-49 years with acute or convalescent COVID-19. This chain connects TRBV28 to TRBJ2-1; TRBD1 aligns across 9 bases. CDR3 loop: CASSSPGQGSYNEQFF. CDR3 in DNA: TGTGCCAGCAGTTCCCCGGGACAGGGTTCCTACAATGAGCAGTTCTTC.